This T cell receptor (beta chain) came from a study of T cells in Graves' hyperthyroidism and ophthalmopathy. Points from the study as a whole: Among thyroid clonotypes expanded above 0.001, most also appeared in blood.

This clonotype was seen many times. Its antigen is undetermined. Sequence at one end of the junction differs from germline and may be a read error. CDR3 length equals 13 residues. Germline V gene data show CDR1 as MGHDK and CDR2 as SYGVNS. Template material for amplifying TCR beta CDR3 regions consisted of RNA transcripts. When the TCR CDR3 underwent first-round RT-PCR, the HTBI primer set was used. TCRdb recomputed calls from the multiplex PCR reads with MiXCR, one row per CDR3 protein. The sample shows roughly 500,000 distinct CDR3 sequences, approximately 49% of them seen only once. The origin of this receptor is an adult woman with Graves' disease, either hyperthyroidism or ophthalmopathy (not recorded which). The sample consisted of peripheral blood or thyroid tissue (not recorded which). V gene TRBV25-1 combines with J gene TRBJ1-2; D unclear. CDR3 in amino acids: CASSESHSAGRAF. Written as DNA, the CDR3 is TGTGCCAGCAGTGAATCCCATTCGGCGGGGAGGGCCTTC.